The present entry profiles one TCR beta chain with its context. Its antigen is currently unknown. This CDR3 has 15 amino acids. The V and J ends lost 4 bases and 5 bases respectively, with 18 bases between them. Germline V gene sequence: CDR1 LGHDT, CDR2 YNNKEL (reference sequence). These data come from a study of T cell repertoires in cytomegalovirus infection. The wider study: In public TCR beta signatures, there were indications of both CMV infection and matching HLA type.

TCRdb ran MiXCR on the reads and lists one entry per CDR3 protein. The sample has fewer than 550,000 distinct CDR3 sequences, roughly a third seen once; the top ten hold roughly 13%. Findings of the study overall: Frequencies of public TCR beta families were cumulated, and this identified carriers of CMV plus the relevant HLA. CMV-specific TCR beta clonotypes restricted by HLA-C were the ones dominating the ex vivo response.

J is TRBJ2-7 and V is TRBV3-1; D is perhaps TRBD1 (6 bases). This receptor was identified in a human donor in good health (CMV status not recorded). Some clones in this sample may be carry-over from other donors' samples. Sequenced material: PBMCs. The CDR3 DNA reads TGTGCCAGCAGCCCCCGAACCGGGACAATCCACGAGCAGTACTTC. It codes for CASSPRTGTIHEQYF.